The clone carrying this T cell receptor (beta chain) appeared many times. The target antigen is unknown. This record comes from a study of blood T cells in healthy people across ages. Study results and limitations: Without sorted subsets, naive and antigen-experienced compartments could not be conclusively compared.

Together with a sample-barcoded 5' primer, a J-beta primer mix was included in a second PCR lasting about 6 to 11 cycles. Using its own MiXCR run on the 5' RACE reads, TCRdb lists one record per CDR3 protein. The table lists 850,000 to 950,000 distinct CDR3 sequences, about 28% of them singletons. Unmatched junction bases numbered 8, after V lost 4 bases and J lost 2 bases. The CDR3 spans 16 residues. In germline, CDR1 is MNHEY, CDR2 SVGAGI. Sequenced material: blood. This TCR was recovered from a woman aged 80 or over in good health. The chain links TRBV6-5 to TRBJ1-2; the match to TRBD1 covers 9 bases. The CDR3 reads CASSSPRTGANYGYTF. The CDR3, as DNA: TGTGCCAGCAGTTCTCCCAGGACAGGGGCGAACTATGGCTACACCTTC.